The T cell receptor beta chain under discussion was sequenced for a study of human T cells and chemical hapten exposure. On the study more broadly: The study lasted roughly 26 weeks, and patients were dosed weekly with diphenylcyclopropenone on the scalp throughout. The upper back received 0.01% DPC by patch testing, with results read at 6 days.

MiXCR was run by TCRdb on the RACE reads, yielding one entry per CDR3 protein. The repertoire includes over 50,000 distinct CDR3 sequences, 9.5% to 10% of them detected once, and 9.5% to 10% sits in the top ten. CDR3 size: 15 residues. After removal of 1 base from V and 7 bases from J, the junction contained 9 bases not matched to a gene. Germline CDR1 reads LGHNA; CDR2 reads YNFKEQ. The time point denotes: pre-sensitization, week 0. Documented treatment: therapeutic diphenylcyclopropenone sensitization with weekly scalp DPC. Unseparated into fractions, whole blood served as the source from which total RNA was extracted. Each patch test followed a blood draw.

The clonotype originates from a woman in her twenties or thirties with alopecia areata. Some clones in this sample may be carry-over from other donors' samples. The rearrangement links TRBV4-2 to TRBJ2-7, with 8 positions matching TRBD1. The sample in question was whole blood, obtained in connection with sensitization to the hapten diphenylcyclopropenone (DPC). In nucleotides, the CDR3 is TGTGCCAGCAGCCAAGGCCAGGGGGCGATGGTTGAGCAGTACTTC. Translating it yields CASSQGQGAMVEQYF.